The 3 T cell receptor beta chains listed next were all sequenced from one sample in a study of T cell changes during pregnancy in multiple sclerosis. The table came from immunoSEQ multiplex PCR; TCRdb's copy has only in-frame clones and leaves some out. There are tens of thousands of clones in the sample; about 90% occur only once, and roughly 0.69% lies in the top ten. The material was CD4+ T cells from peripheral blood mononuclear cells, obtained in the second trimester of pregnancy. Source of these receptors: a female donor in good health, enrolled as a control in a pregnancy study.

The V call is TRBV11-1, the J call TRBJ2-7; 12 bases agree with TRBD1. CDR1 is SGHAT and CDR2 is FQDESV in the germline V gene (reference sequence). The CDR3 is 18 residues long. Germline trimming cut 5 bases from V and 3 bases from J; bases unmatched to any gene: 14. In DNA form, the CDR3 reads TGTGCCAGCAGCCTTAACCGGGACAGGGGGCGACTGAACTACGAGCAGTACTTC. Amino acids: CASSLNRDRGRLNYEQYF.

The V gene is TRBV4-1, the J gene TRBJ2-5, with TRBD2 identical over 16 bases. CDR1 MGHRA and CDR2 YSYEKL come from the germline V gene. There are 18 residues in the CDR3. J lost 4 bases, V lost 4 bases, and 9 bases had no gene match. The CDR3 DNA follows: TGCGCCAGCAGCCTGGAAGGGACTAGCGGGGGGGCGGGAGAGACCCAGTACTTC. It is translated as CASSLEGTSGGAGETQYF.

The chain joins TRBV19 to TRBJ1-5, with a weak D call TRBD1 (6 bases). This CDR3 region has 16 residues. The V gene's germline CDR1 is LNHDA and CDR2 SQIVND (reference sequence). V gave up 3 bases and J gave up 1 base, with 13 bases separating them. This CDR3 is CASSMGGPMSNQPQHF. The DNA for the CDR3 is TGTGCCAGTAGTATGGGGGGGCCCATGAGCAATCAGCCCCAGCATTTT.